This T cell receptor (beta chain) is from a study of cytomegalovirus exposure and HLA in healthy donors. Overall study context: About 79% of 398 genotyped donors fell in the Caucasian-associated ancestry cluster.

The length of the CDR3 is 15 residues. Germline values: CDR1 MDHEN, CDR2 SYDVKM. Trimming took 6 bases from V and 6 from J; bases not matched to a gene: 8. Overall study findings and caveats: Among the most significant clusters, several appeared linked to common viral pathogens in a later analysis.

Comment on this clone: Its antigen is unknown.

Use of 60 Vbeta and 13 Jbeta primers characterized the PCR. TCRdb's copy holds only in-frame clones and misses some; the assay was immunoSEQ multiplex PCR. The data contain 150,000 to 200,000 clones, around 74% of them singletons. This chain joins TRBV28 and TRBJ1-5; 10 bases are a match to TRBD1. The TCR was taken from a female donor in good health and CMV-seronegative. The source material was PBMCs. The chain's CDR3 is CASSHGGTGVQPQHF. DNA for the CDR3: TGTGCCAGCAGCCATGGCGGGACAGGGGTTCAGCCCCAGCATTTT.